Following are 21 T cell receptor beta chains from one sample sequenced in a study of blood T cell repertoires in COVID-19. Repertoires were generated with immunoSEQ multiplex PCR, while TCRdb's copy carries only in-frame clones and drops some. The table records about 240,000 clones, around 89% of them present only once. The sample consisted of PBMCs or T cells enriched from blood (not recorded which). These receptor sequences come from a woman aged 25 to 39 who had recovered from COVID-19.

The chain carries TRBV20-1 and TRBJ1-4; D perhaps matches TRBD1 (5 bases). CDR3 size: 11 residues. The germline V gene has CDR1 DFQATT and CDR2 SNEGSKA (reference sequence). V lost 6 bases, J lost 12 bases, and 14 bases lay in between. CDR3 residues: CSATDRRQLFF. DNA of the CDR3: TGCAGTGCGACTGACAGAAGGCAACTGTTTTTT.

The chain links TRBV10-3 to TRBJ2-2; 12 bases agree with TRBD2. The V gene end was trimmed by 6 bases and the J gene end by 5 bases; junction bases not matched to a gene: 10. Germline loops: CDR1 ENHRY, CDR2 SYGVKD. This CDR3 is built from 17 residues. As DNA, the CDR3 is TGTGCCATCAGGAGACTAGCGGGAGATTCGGTTACCGGGGAGCTGTTTTTT. Protein sequence: CAIRRLAGDSVTGELFF.

The chain recombines TRBV27 with TRBJ2-7, with D possibly being TRBD2 (6 bases). Trimming pared 8 bases from V and 3 bases from J, leaving 14 bases between. CDR1 and CDR2 (germline): MNHEY, SMNVEV (reference sequence). The CDR3 is made up of 13 amino acids. The CDR3 coding sequence is TGTGCCAGCCGGCAGGTGGGGGGCTACGAGCAGTACTTC. Protein sequence: CASRQVGGYEQYF.

The V gene is TRBV19, the J gene TRBJ1-5; the D is unclear. V lost 6 bases to trimming and J lost 5 bases, with 17 bases between them. The CDR3 is made up of 15 amino acids. Per germline, CDR1 LNHDA and CDR2 SQIVND (reference sequence). This chain's CDR3 is CASRGVLGPDQPQHF. The CDR3 DNA follows: TGTGCCAGTAGGGGAGTCTTAGGACCAGATCAGCCCCAGCATTTT.

This clone was observed a few times. This chain links TRBV7-9 with TRBJ2-5, with 10 bases identical to TRBD2. Germline V gene data show CDR1 as SEHNR and CDR2 as FQNEAQ (reference sequence). The CDR3 runs 16 residues. The ends lost 6 bases at V and 1 base at J; junction bases unmatched: 8. This chain's CDR3 is CASRAGLAYPQETQYF. CDR3 sequence (DNA): TGTGCCAGCAGGGCGGGACTAGCGTATCCCCAAGAGACCCAGTACTTC.

This chain connects TRBV18 to TRBJ1-2, with 10 bases identical to TRBD1. CDR1 and CDR2 (germline): KGHSH, LQKENI. This CDR3 spans 15 amino acids. After removal of 4 bases from V and 7 bases from J, the junction contained 9 bases not matched to a gene. The CDR3 coding sequence is TGTGCCAGCTCACAGCGACAGGGGGCGCGGAGTGGCTACACCTTC. It is translated as CASSQRQGARSGYTF. Using reference TRBV18 and TRBJ1-2 for the parts outside the CDR3, the full variable domain is NAGVMQNPRHLVRRRGQEARLRCSPMKGHSHVYWYRQLPEEGLKFMVYLQKENIIDESGMPKERFSAEFPKEGPSILRIQQVVRGDSAAYFCASSQRQGARSGYTFGSGTRLTVV.

The chain has TRBV2 and TRBJ1-6; 7 bases line up with TRBD1. V trimming: 8 bases; J trimming: 7 bases; junction bases outside the gene matches: 17. The CDR3 is made up of 17 amino acids. Germline assignment: CDR1 SNHLY and CDR2 FYNNEI. The CDR3 loop is CASLTAEGAGLNSPLHF. CDR3 DNA: TGTGCCAGCCTTACAGCTGAGGGGGCAGGGTTAAATTCACCCCTCCACTTT.

This clone was counted many times. The rearrangement uses TRBV5-1 and TRBJ2-7, with 9 positions matching TRBD1. V shed 2 bases and J 5 bases; nucleotides not matched to a gene: 8. Germline-derived CDR1 and CDR2 are SGHRS and YFSETQ. The CDR3 is 15 residues long. CDR3 nucleotide sequence: TGCGCCAGCAGCTTTGATGTGGGACAGGGCGACGAGCAGTACTTC. This encodes CASSFDVGQGDEQYF.

V usage is TRBV4-3 and J usage is TRBJ2-3; TRBD2 matches 9 bases. The germline gives CDR1 LGHNA, CDR2 YSLEER. V lost 1 base to trimming and J lost 4 bases; unmatched junction nucleotides: 9. The CDR3 spans 17 residues. As DNA, the CDR3 is TGCGCCAGCAGCCAAGGGGGGACTAGCTCGGCGTCAGATACGCAGTATTTT. It yields the protein CASSQGGTSSASDTQYF.

The rearrangement uses TRBV7-3 and TRBJ1-2, with D perhaps matching TRBD1 (6 bases). V lost 5 bases and J lost 7, with 14 bases in between. The CDR3 loop spans 13 amino acids. Looked up from germline, CDR1 is SGHTA and CDR2 is FQGTGA. The CDR3 DNA is TGTGCCAGCAGCAGGGACAAGGGAAGTGGCTACACCTTC. This sequence encodes CASSRDKGSGYTF.

The chain combines TRBV19 with TRBJ2-3; 7 nucleotides line up with TRBD1. CDR1 LNHDA and CDR2 SQIVND come from the germline V gene (reference sequence). CDR3 size: 14 residues. The CDR3 sequence: CVTLPQGVTDTQYF. In DNA, the CDR3 is TGTGTCACTCTCCCGCAGGGGGTCACAGATACGCAGTATTTT. Drawing the rest from reference TRBV19 and TRBJ2-3, the complete variable domain is DGGITQSPKYLFRKEGQNVTLSCEQNLNHDAMYWYRQDPGQGLRLIYYSQIVNDFQKGDIAEGYSVSREKKESFPLTVTSAQKNPTAFYLCVTLPQGVTDTQYFGPGTRLTVL.

V usage is TRBV4-1 and J usage is TRBJ1-1; TRBD1 agrees at 12 bases. The CDR3 runs to 16 residues. V was clipped by 4 bases and J by 5 bases; unmatched bases: 8. CDR1 is MGHRA, CDR2 YSYEKL, per germline. CDR3 loop: CASSLGTGGRGTEAFF. CDR3 in DNA: TGCGCCAGCAGCCTCGGGACAGGGGGCAGGGGAACTGAAGCTTTCTTT.

This sequence joins TRBV25-1 and TRBJ1-3; possible D gene TRBD1, 6 bases. The germline gives CDR1 MGHDK, CDR2 SYGVNS. V dropped 6 bases and J dropped 1 base, with 13 bases sitting between them. The CDR3 extends over 15 amino acids. The CDR3 nucleotides read TGTGCCAGCAGGGAAACAGGGAGTTCTGGAAACACCATATATTTT. This gives the protein CASRETGSSGNTIYF.

This CDR3 reads CAWSVARRLETQYF. The CDR3 DNA is TGTGCCTGGAGTGTAGCCCGTCGACTAGAGACCCAGTACTTC. The V and J genes are TRBV30 and TRBJ2-5; D uncertain. Trimming took off 0 bases at V and 4 bases at J, with 12 bases between the two ends. The length of the CDR3 is 14 residues. CDR1 is GTSNPN and CDR2 is SVGIG in the germline V gene (reference sequence). The whole variable domain, filled in from reference TRBV30 and TRBJ2-5, reads SQTIHQWPATLVQPVGSPLSLECTVEGTSNPNLYWYRQAAGRGLQLLFYSVGIGQISSEVPQNLSASRPQDRQFILSSKKLLLSDSGFYLCAWSVARRLETQYFGPGTRLLVL.

The DNA for the CDR3 is TGTGCCAGCAGTCCACGACAGGGCGGACAGCCCCAGCATTTT. This encodes CASSPRQGGQPQHF. The genes are TRBV27 and TRBJ1-5; TRBD1 matches at 7 bases. There are 14 residues in the CDR3. V trimming: 5 bases; J trimming: 7 bases; junction bases outside the gene matches: 8. Germline CDR1 MNHEY, CDR2 SMNVEV (reference sequence).

The chain employs TRBV7-3 and TRBJ2-1, with TRBD1 matching 10 bases. The CDR3 runs 16 residues. Germline V gene sequence: CDR1 SGHTA, CDR2 FQGTGA. J lost 9 bases, V lost 1 base, and 9 bases had no gene match. The CDR3 protein is CASSLRQGAVGSEQFF. DNA for the CDR3: TGTGCCAGCAGCTTAAGACAGGGGGCAGTGGGGAGTGAGCAGTTCTTC.

The chain is built from TRBV5-1 and TRBJ2-7; a possible D gene is TRBD2 (6 bases). Germline V CDR1 and CDR2: SGHRS, YFSETQ. Trimming pared 4 bases from V and 4 bases from J, leaving 15 bases between. This CDR3 has 14 amino acids. The CDR3 spells CASSHPSAMYEQYF. The CDR3 bases are TGCGCCAGCAGCCATCCTAGCGCGATGTACGAGCAGTACTTC. The complete variable domain, with remaining parts taken from reference TRBV5-1 and TRBJ2-7, reads KAGVTQTPRYLIKTRGQQVTLSCSPISGHRSVSWYQQTPGQGLQFLFEYFSETQRNKGNFPGRFSGRQFSNSRSEMNVSTLELGDSALYLCASSHPSAMYEQYFGPGTRLTVT.

This chain uses TRBV9 with TRBJ2-1; 10 positions match TRBD1. This CDR3 contains 19 residues. J gave up 3 bases and V 4 bases, and 16 bases lay outside the gene matches. Germline V gives CDR1 SGDLS, CDR2 YYNGEE. CDR3 sequence reads: CASSPNMGPGQGSYNEQFF. Here the CDR3 DNA reads TGTGCCAGCAGCCCCAACATGGGTCCGGGACAGGGGAGCTACAATGAGCAGTTCTTC.

The rearrangement joins TRBV6-5 to TRBJ2-3; maybe TRBD1 (5 bases). V was pared by 2 bases and J by 3 bases, with 12 bases between. CDR3 length equals 15 residues. Germline assignment: CDR1 MNHEY and CDR2 SVGAGI. In DNA, the CDR3 is TGTGCCAGCAGTTACAGGGGCTCTGAGACAGATACGCAGTATTTT. This translates into CASSYRGSETDTQYF.

The V call is TRBV29-1, the J call TRBJ2-2; a possible D gene is TRBD2 (6 bases). V shed 4 bases and J shed 5 bases, with 17 bases lying between them. Germline lookup yields CDR1 SQVTM and CDR2 ANQGSEA. CDR3 length: 15 residues. For the CDR3, the DNA is TGCAGCGTTGGGGCAGGGAGGAGAGGGACCGGGGAGCTGTTTTTT. It encodes CSVGAGRRGTGELFF.

The gene calls are TRBV28 and TRBJ1-2; TRBD1 might be the D (5 bases). This CDR3 has 14 amino acids. From germline, CDR1 is MDHEN and CDR2 SYDVKM. The germline V and J ends were trimmed by 6 bases and 3 bases, with 14 bases remaining between them. The DNA for the CDR3 is TGTGCCAGCAGCTTTCTAGGGGAAGACTATGGCTACACCTTC. This sequence encodes CASSFLGEDYGYTF.